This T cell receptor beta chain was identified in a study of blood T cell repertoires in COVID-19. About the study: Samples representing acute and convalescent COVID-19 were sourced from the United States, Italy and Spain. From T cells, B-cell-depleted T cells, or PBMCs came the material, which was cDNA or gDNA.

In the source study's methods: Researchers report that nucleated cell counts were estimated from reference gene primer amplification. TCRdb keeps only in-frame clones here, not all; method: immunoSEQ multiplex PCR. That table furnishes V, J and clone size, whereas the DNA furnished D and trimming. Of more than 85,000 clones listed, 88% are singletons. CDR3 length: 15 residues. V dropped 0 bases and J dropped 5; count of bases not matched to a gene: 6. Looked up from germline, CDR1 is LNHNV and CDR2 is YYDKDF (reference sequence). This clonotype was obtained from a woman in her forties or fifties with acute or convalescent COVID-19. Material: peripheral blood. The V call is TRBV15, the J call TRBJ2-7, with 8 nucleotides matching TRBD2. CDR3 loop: CATSRDSGRPHEQYF. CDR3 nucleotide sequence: TGTGCCACCAGCAGAGACAGCGGGAGACCCCACGAGCAGTACTTC.